A single sample is the source of the 12 T cell receptor beta chains below, sequenced in a study of human T cells and chemical hapten exposure. TCRdb reprocessed the RACE reads via MiXCR and lists one record per CDR3 protein. Among about 120,000 distinct CDR3 sequences listed, around 11% were seen once. Time point here: patch test 3, about 24 weeks after DPC sensitization. Stated treatment: therapeutic diphenylcyclopropenone sensitization with weekly scalp DPC. Specimen: whole blood, collected in connection with sensitization to the hapten diphenylcyclopropenone (DPC). Every receptor here comes from a woman aged 50 to 65 with alopecia areata. Some clones in this sample may be carry-over from other donors' samples.

This clonotype has a handful of counts. The CDR3 bases are TGTGCCAGCTCACCCGGACTAGCGGGGGTTGCTATCACAGATACGCAGTATTTT. Translation: CASSPGLAGVAITDTQYF. The chain links TRBV18 to TRBJ2-3, with 13 bases lining up with TRBD2. V was pared by 3 bases and J by 2 bases, with 8 bases of the junction left unmatched. The CDR3 is 18 residues long. From germline, CDR1 is KGHSH and CDR2 LQKENI.

This clonotype was counted a few times. This chain joins TRBV6-2 or TRBV6-3 and TRBJ1-3; tentative D call: TRBD1 (5 bases). The CDR3 extends over 19 amino acids. CDR1 is MNHEY, CDR2 SVGEGT, per germline. V gave up 0 bases and J gave up 0 bases, with 18 bases separating them. CDR3: CASSYSYPGRRTSGNTIYF. In DNA, the CDR3 is TGTGCCAGCAGTTACTCCTATCCGGGACGCCGAACCTCTGGAAACACCATATATTTT.

This clonotype was counted only a few times. The J gene is TRBJ1-1, the V gene TRBV6-5; weak D call: TRBD1 (5 bases). Germline values: CDR1 MNHEY, CDR2 SVGAGI. Trimming removed 7 bases at V and 5 bases at J, with 17 bases between. There are 14 residues in the CDR3. DNA of the CDR3: TGTGCCAGCAAGACCCGGGGCCTCTGGACTGAAGCTTTCTTT. Its translation is CASKTRGLWTEAFF.

This clonotype occurred many times. The chain is built from TRBV21-1 and TRBJ2-1; no check of the table's D call, TRBD2, against the DNA was made. TRBV21-1 is noted as a pseudogene. The CDR3 has 17 amino acids. The CDR3 DNA is TGTGCCAGCAACTTAAGGGAGGGGAGGGCCCTCGACAATGAGCAGTTCTTC. Amino acid sequence: CASNLREGRALDNEQFF.

V and J are TRBV28 and TRBJ2-3; D is unclear. Trimming removed 3 bases from V and 4 bases from J, with 17 bases in between. This CDR3 contains 16 residues. Germline CDR1 reads MDHEN; CDR2 reads SYDVKM. The CDR3 is CASSFVPGSISDTQYF. The CDR3 region has the DNA TGTGCCAGCAGTTTTGTCCCCGGGTCCATCTCAGATACGCAGTATTTT.

The genes are TRBV11-2 and TRBJ1-1, with D unresolved. V was trimmed by 2 bases and J by 1 base, leaving 8 bases between them. The CDR3 is made up of 14 amino acids. CDR1 and CDR2 (germline): SGHAT, FQNNGV. CDR3: CASSLSSGNTEAFF. The DNA of the CDR3 is TGTGCCAGCAGCTTATCGTCAGGGAACACTGAAGCTTTCTTT.

The V call is TRBV6-6, the J call TRBJ2-7; TRBD1 matches at 8 bases. Germline CDR1 MNHNY, CDR2 SVGAGI (reference sequence). V lost 0 bases to trimming and J lost 2 bases; unmatched junction nucleotides: 0. There are 14 residues in the CDR3. For the CDR3, the DNA is TGTGCCAGCAGTTACTCGACAGGGGCCTACGAGCAGTACTTC. It encodes CASSYSTGAYEQYF.

This clonotype has only a few counts. The chain carries TRBV7-2 and TRBJ2-6; D not resolved. Trimming stripped 6 bases from V and 0 bases from J, with 3 bases between. This CDR3 spans 13 amino acids. Germline V gene data show CDR1 as SGHTA and CDR2 as FQGNSA. As DNA, the CDR3 is TGTGCCAGCAGTGTCTCTGGGGCCAACGTCCTGACTTTC. Residues: CASSVSGANVLTF. Filled out from reference TRBV7-2 and TRBJ2-6, the complete variable domain reads GAGVSQSPSNKVTEKGKDVELRCDPISGHTALYWYRQSLGQGLEFLIYFQGNSAPDKSGLPSDRFSAERTGGSVSTLTIQRTQQEDSAVYLCASSVSGANVLTFGAGSRLTVL.

The gene calls are TRBV2 and TRBJ2-1; no firm D call. CDR1 and CDR2 (germline): SNHLY, FYNNEI. The germline V and J ends were trimmed by 10 bases and 8 bases, with 12 bases remaining between them. The CDR3 is 11 residues long. This CDR3 is CATRRGYEQFF. CDR3 in DNA: TGTGCCACCCGTAGAGGCTATGAGCAGTTCTTC.

The chain joins TRBV3-1 to TRBJ2-3; 14 nucleotides agree with TRBD2. V trimming: 3 bases; J trimming: 5 bases; junction bases outside the gene matches: 7. Germline lookup yields CDR1 LGHDT and CDR2 YNNKEL (reference sequence). There are 17 residues in the CDR3. The CDR3 region is CASSHPGLAGAIDTQYF. CDR3 sequence (DNA): TGTGCCAGCAGCCATCCGGGACTAGCGGGAGCGATAGATACGCAGTATTTT.

This CDR3 is CASSLSLAKNIQYF. CDR3 DNA: TGTGCCAGCAGTTTATCTCTAGCCAAAAACATTCAGTACTTC. V usage is TRBV28 and J usage is TRBJ2-4; the D is unclear. CDR1 is MDHEN, CDR2 SYDVKM, per germline. The V end was cut by 1 base, the J end by 0 bases, with 4 bases between. This CDR3 is 14 amino acids long.

The sample holds a few counts of this clonotype. The chain employs TRBV2 and TRBJ1-1; D is unresolved. The CDR3 is 11 residues long. Germline lookup yields CDR1 SNHLY and CDR2 FYNNEI. Trimming pared 9 bases from V and 3 bases from J, leaving 8 bases between. For the CDR3, the DNA is TGTGCCAGTAATCGGGACACTGAAGCTTTCTTT. Translated, it gives CASNRDTEAFF. The whole variable domain, remainder taken from reference TRBV2 and TRBJ1-1, is EPEVTQTPSHQVTQMGQEVILRCVPISNHLYFYWYRQILGQKVEFLVSFYNNEISEKSEIFDDQFSVERPDGSNFTLKIRSTKLEDSAMYFCASNRDTEAFFGQGTRLTVV.